This T cell receptor (beta chain) was found in a study of blood T cell repertoires in COVID-19. The overall study: Whether acute or convalescent, the COVID-19 samples came from the United States, Italy and Spain. PBMCs, B-cell-depleted T cells, or T cells provided the cDNA or gDNA that made up the material.

The CDR3 covers 15 residues. V shed 5 bases, J shed 7 bases, and the junction held 8 bases outside the gene matches. Looked up from germline, CDR1 is MDHEN and CDR2 is SYDVKM. In its sample, this clone was seen a few times. Original analysis: Scientists estimated how many nucleated cells there were by amplifying reference gene primers. Clones were sequenced by immunoSEQ multiplex PCR, and TCRdb holds only the in-frame ones, with some missing. V and J calls and clone size are those listed in that table; D and trimming were worked out from the DNA. The table shows about 300,000 clones, with around 87% occurring only once.

The sample comprised peripheral blood. This sequence originates from a man aged 65 to 85 with acute or convalescent COVID-19. The chain links TRBV28 to TRBJ1-4, with TRBD1 identical over 9 bases. The CDR3 protein is CASSAHRGLTEKLFF. Here the CDR3 DNA reads TGTGCCAGCAGTGCCCACAGGGGGCTTACTGAAAAACTGTTTTTT.